Here is one T cell receptor (beta chain) with its context. This sample stems from a study of T cells in Graves' hyperthyroidism and ophthalmopathy. Deletions cut 3 bases from V and 0 bases from J, with 18 bases between. Germline loops: CDR1 DFQATT, CDR2 SNEGSKA (reference sequence). The CDR3 covers 18 residues. TCR beta CDR3 sequences were amplified from RNA transcripts. An initial round of RT-PCR targeting the TCR CDR3 relied on the HTBI primer set. TCRdb used MiXCR to reprocess the multiplex PCR reads, holding one entry per CDR3 protein. The repertoire holds about 52,000 distinct CDR3 sequences, 48% seen once, with about 8.9% in the top ten.

Sequencing was done on a sample of blood. The source is a woman aged 45-60 years with Graves' ophthalmopathy. This chain joins TRBV20-1 and TRBJ1-6, with no clear D. The CDR3 loop reads CSASGQVVPSSYNSPLHF. The CDR3 nucleotides read TGCAGTGCTAGCGGGCAGGTTGTACCGAGCTCCTATAATTCACCCCTCCACTTT.